This T cell receptor (beta chain) emerged from a study of a mutant IDH1 vaccine in newly diagnosed glioma. Time point: week 35, safety follow-up. The study gave 300 ug of mutant IDH1 20-mer peptide per vaccine dose, with topical imiquimod. Comments on this clone: Antigen specificity is unknown.

Germline V gene sequence: CDR1 SGHVS, CDR2 FNYEAQ. The CDR3 is made up of 16 amino acids. Trimming removed 1 base from V and 2 bases from J, with 12 bases in between. Method: immunoSEQ multiplex PCR; TCRdb's copy keeps in-frame clones and lacks some. In the table there are approximately 31,000 clones, just under 80% of which are singletons. The clonotype comes from a man aged 40-50 years with glioma. Some clones in this sample may be carry-over from other donors' samples. The chain carries TRBV7-6 and TRBJ1-3, with D possibly being TRBD1 (6 bases). The specimen was PBMCs, collected from a glioma patient whose treatment included an IDH1 peptide vaccine. DNA of the CDR3: TGTGCCAGCAGCTTAGAATCGCCAGGGGCTGGAAACACCATATATTTT. It yields the protein CASSLESPGAGNTIYF.